This T cell receptor beta chain was identified during a study of beta chain features in type 1 diabetes. Expressed TCRB transcripts were sequenced because the entire RNA isolate underwent reverse transcription. TCRdb's table, derived via immunoSEQ multiplex PCR, lists solely in-frame clones and lacks some. Of 150,000 to 200,000 clones in the sample, just over 9% were seen once. This clone has just a few counts. This CDR3 comprises 14 residues. Trimming left V 6 bases short and J 4 bases short, with 15 bases between. Per germline, CDR1 SEHNR and CDR2 FQNEAQ (reference sequence). The rearrangement links TRBV7-9 to TRBJ1-1, with D unresolved. The clonotype was recovered from a woman aged 18-29 years in good health. Sequencing was carried out using central memory CD4+ T cells from blood. The CDR3 sequence is CASRLSSSLTEAFF. The CDR3 region has the DNA TGTGCCAGCAGGCTTAGTAGTTCACTCACTGAAGCTTTCTTT. Variable domain in full (rest from reference TRBV7-9 and TRBJ1-1): DTGVSQNPRHKITKRGQNVTFRCDPISEHNRLYWYRQTLGQGPEFLTYFQNEAQLEKSRLLSDRFSAERPKGSFSTLEIQRTEQGDSAMYLCASRLSSSLTEAFFGQGTRLTVV.